Shown below are 28 T cell receptor beta chains from a single sample sequenced in a study of blood T cell repertoires in COVID-19. Produced via immunoSEQ multiplex PCR; TCRdb's table is partial and in-frame only. The table includes hundreds of thousands of clones, 80% detected once. Sequenced sample: PBMCs or T cells enriched from blood (not recorded which). Receptors were obtained from a man aged 25 to 40 with acute COVID-19.

The V gene is TRBV28, the J gene TRBJ1-2; 8 bases agree with TRBD1. Germline loops: CDR1 MDHEN, CDR2 SYDVKM. The CDR3 spans 12 residues. V lost 6 bases to trimming and J lost 14 bases; unmatched junction nucleotides: 11. CDR3 nucleotide sequence: TGTGCCAGCAGGCCCCAGCCGGGACAGGCGACCTTC. Translated, it gives CASRPQPGQATF.

CDR3 sequence (DNA): TGTGCCAGCAGCTTAAGCGACAGGGATTCTTTGAGCACCTTC. This translates into CASSLSDRDSLSTF. The rearrangement joins TRBV7-9 to TRBJ1-2; 7 positions agree with TRBD1. CDR3 length equals 14 residues. Trimming removed 2 bases from V and 13 bases from J; junction bases left unmatched: 13. Germline loops: CDR1 SEHNR, CDR2 FQNEAQ (reference sequence).

This chain links TRBV29-1 with TRBJ2-3; 10 bases map to TRBD1. The V segment lost 3 bases and the J segment 2 bases; nucleotides outside the gene matches: 5. CDR3 length equals 15 residues. Germline assignment: CDR1 SQVTM and CDR2 ANQGSEA. The CDR3 sequence is CSVDAGTGVTDTQYF. CDR3 DNA: TGCAGCGTTGACGCCGGGACAGGGGTCACAGATACGCAGTATTTT.

This rearrangement joins TRBV5-1 to TRBJ1-3, with a tentative D call TRBD1 (5 bases). Germline CDR1 SGHRS, CDR2 YFSETQ. Trimming stripped 4 bases from V and 0 bases from J, with 14 bases between. This CDR3 is 16 amino acids long. CDR3 amino acids: CASSLDSAYSGNTIYF. The CDR3 DNA reads as TGCGCCAGCAGCCTTGACAGCGCCTACTCTGGAAACACCATATATTTT.

This clone showed up just a few times. The V and J genes are TRBV7-6 and TRBJ1-5; D is undetermined. Germline V gives CDR1 SGHVS, CDR2 FNYEAQ. The CDR3 sequence is 13 residues long. Trimming shortened V by 5 bases and J by 6 bases, and 11 bases separated the two germline ends. The CDR3 loop is CASSPFEGQPQHF. In nucleotides, the CDR3 is TGTGCCAGCAGCCCGTTCGAGGGTCAGCCCCAGCATTTT.

The chain joins TRBV19 to TRBJ1-5, with 9 bases that match TRBD1. The V gene end was trimmed by 6 bases and the J gene end by 6 bases; junction bases not matched to a gene: 18. Germline assignment: CDR1 LNHDA and CDR2 SQIVND (reference sequence). The CDR3 loop spans 18 amino acids. CDR3 region: CASSARRPTGGRGQPQHF. As DNA, the CDR3 is TGTGCCAGTAGCGCCCGACGACCTACAGGGGGCAGGGGTCAGCCCCAGCATTTT. Based on the CDR3 plus reference TRBV19 and TRBJ1-5, the full variable domain is DGGITQSPKYLFRKEGQNVTLSCEQNLNHDAMYWYRQDPGQGLRLIYYSQIVNDFQKGDIAEGYSVSREKKESFPLTVTSAQKNPTAFYLCASSARRPTGGRGQPQHFGDGTRLSIL.

The chain has TRBV27 and TRBJ2-5, with 7 bases that match TRBD1. With 2 bases clipped from V and 5 bases from J, the junction kept 11 bases outside the gene matches. The CDR3 consists of 16 residues. CDR1 is MNHEY and CDR2 is SMNVEV in the germline V gene (reference sequence). CDR3 protein: CASSLISTGDRETQYF. The CDR3 bases are TGTGCCAGCAGTTTAATCTCCACAGGGGATCGGGAGACCCAGTACTTC.

This chain uses TRBV27 with TRBJ1-1, with TRBD1 as a possible D gene (6 bases). The CDR3 consists of 13 residues. The germline V gene has CDR1 MNHEY and CDR2 SMNVEV (reference sequence). The V and J ends lost 5 bases and 4 bases respectively, with 11 bases between them. The CDR3 region has the DNA TGTGCCAGCAGTGGGCAGGGGTTCACTGAAGCTTTCTTT. It yields the protein CASSGQGFTEAFF.

The chain carries TRBV3-1 (or the pseudogene TRBV3-2) and TRBJ2-2; D ambiguous. V lost 1 base and J 3 bases, leaving 12 bases between the germline ends. The germline V gene has CDR1 LGHDT and CDR2 YNNKEL (reference sequence). The CDR3 has 16 residues. This CDR3 reads CASSQGSAGYTGELFF. The CDR3 DNA reads as TGTGCCAGCAGCCAAGGTAGTGCCGGTTACACCGGGGAGCTGTTTTTT.

V is TRBV19 and J is TRBJ2-3, with 10 bases aligning to TRBD1. The germline V gene has CDR1 LNHDA and CDR2 SQIVND (reference sequence). The CDR3 runs to 16 residues. J was trimmed by 5 bases and V by 6 bases; bases with no gene match: 11. Here the CDR3 reads CASRFRDRGIGDTQYF. The CDR3 nucleotides are TGTGCCAGTAGATTCCGGGACAGGGGCATAGGAGATACGCAGTATTTT.

The gene calls are TRBV11-2 and TRBJ2-3; TRBD2 agrees at 8 bases. Germline V CDR1 and CDR2: SGHAT, FQNNGV. Unmatched junction bases numbered 5, after V lost 1 base and J lost 2 bases. The CDR3 is made up of 16 amino acids. The CDR3 sequence: CASSLGGGGLTDTQYF. In DNA, the CDR3 is TGTGCCAGCAGCTTAGGCGGCGGGGGGCTCACAGATACGCAGTATTTT. The whole variable domain, remainder taken from reference TRBV11-2 and TRBJ2-3, is EAGVAQSPRYKIIEKRQSVAFWCNPISGHATLYWYQQILGQGPKLLIQFQNNGVVDDSQLPKDRFSAERLKGVDSTLKIQPAKLEDSAVYLCASSLGGGGLTDTQYFGPGTRLTVL.

The chain combines TRBV7-2 with TRBJ1-5; 8 bases are shared with TRBD1. Germline V gene data show CDR1 as SGHTA and CDR2 as FQGNSA. The junction had 6 bases not matched to a gene; V was cut back by 5 bases and J by 6 bases. This CDR3 has 14 residues. The chain's CDR3 is CASSGTGGAQPQHF. The CDR3 DNA follows: TGTGCCAGCAGCGGGACAGGAGGGGCTCAGCCCCAGCATTTT. The full variable domain, its missing parts supplied by reference TRBV7-2 and TRBJ1-5, is GAGVSQSPSNKVTEKGKDVELRCDPISGHTALYWYRQSLGQGLEFLIYFQGNSAPDKSGLPSDRFSAERTGGSVSTLTIQRTQQEDSAVYLCASSGTGGAQPQHFGDGTRLSIL.

The chain recombines TRBV7-3 with TRBJ1-5; no firm D call. V dropped 0 bases and J dropped 7 bases, with 13 bases sitting between them. The V gene's germline CDR1 is SGHTA and CDR2 FQGTGA. The CDR3 has 15 amino acids. CDR3 in amino acids: CASSLTASACQPQHF. Written as DNA, the CDR3 is TGTGCCAGCAGCTTAACTGCTTCTGCGTGCCAGCCCCAGCATTTT.

The chain has TRBV6-5 and TRBJ1-1, with D perhaps TRBD1 (5 bases). Between the trimmed V and J ends, which lost 4 bases and 6 bases, there was a span of 6 bases. Germline V gene sequence: CDR1 MNHEY, CDR2 SVGAGI. CDR3 length: 11 amino acids. The CDR3 loop is CASSSGAEAFF. The CDR3 nucleotides read TGTGCCAGCAGTTCGGGGGCTGAAGCTTTCTTT.

This clone was seen only a few times. V is TRBV5-1 and J is TRBJ2-5; 7 bases match TRBD2. From germline, CDR1 is SGHRS and CDR2 YFSETQ. V was clipped by 5 bases and J by 1 base; unmatched bases: 5. CDR3 length equals 14 residues. The CDR3 sequence is CASRGGGPQETQYF. In DNA, the CDR3 is TGCGCCAGCAGAGGCGGGGGTCCCCAAGAGACCCAGTACTTC.

This chain connects TRBV5-1 to TRBJ2-5, with TRBD1 matching 12 bases. V lost 2 bases to trimming and J lost 5 bases; unmatched junction nucleotides: 7. The CDR3 runs 16 residues. Germline V lookup: CDR1 SGHRS, CDR2 YFSETQ. CDR3 DNA sequence: TGCGCCAGCAGCTTCGGGACAGGGGGCGCGAGGGAGACCCAGTACTTC. Encoded protein: CASSFGTGGARETQYF.

This clone was found a few times. The V gene is TRBV21-1, the J gene TRBJ1-3; the table names TRBD1, a call not compared with the DNA. TRBV21-1 constitutes a pseudogene. The CDR3 length is 14 residues. Here the CDR3 reads CASSQGQSGNTIYF. The CDR3, as DNA: TGTGCCAGCAGCCAGGGCCAGTCTGGAAACACCATATATTTT.

The chain joins TRBV9 to TRBJ2-3, with 16 bases identical to TRBD2. Looked up from germline, CDR1 is SGDLS and CDR2 is YYNGEE. Trimming cost V 2 bases and J 0 bases; bases outside gene matches: 0. This CDR3 contains 17 residues. CDR3 sequence: CASSVGLAGGSTDTQYF. In nucleotides, the CDR3 is TGTGCCAGCAGCGTGGGACTAGCGGGGGGGAGCACAGATACGCAGTATTTT.

The chain uses TRBV3-1 (or the pseudogene TRBV3-2) and TRBJ2-2; tentative D call: TRBD1 (6 bases). V lost 1 base and J 6 bases, leaving 9 bases between the germline ends. Looked up from germline, CDR1 is LGHDT and CDR2 is YNNKEL (reference sequence). This CDR3 has 14 amino acids. CDR3 region: CASSQVEGAGELFF. In nucleotides, the CDR3 is TGTGCCAGCAGCCAAGTCGAGGGGGCCGGGGAGCTGTTTTTT.

This clone has just one count. This chain joins TRBV3-1 (or the pseudogene TRBV3-2) and TRBJ1-2; D may be TRBD1 (5 bases). The V end lost 1 base, the J end lost 4 bases, and 16 bases lay between the germline ends. The germline CDR1 and CDR2 sequences are LGHDT and YNNKEL (reference sequence). The CDR3 runs to 16 residues. In DNA, the CDR3 is TGTGCCAGCAGCCAAGCTCATGGGGTTGGGGCCTATGGCTACACCTTC. Translation: CASSQAHGVGAYGYTF.

The chain links TRBV9 to TRBJ1-1; D may be TRBD1 (6 bases). Trimming stripped 2 bases from V and 1 base from J, with 12 bases between. This CDR3 region has 15 residues. CDR1 is SGDLS, CDR2 YYNGEE, per germline. The CDR3 spells CASSVTGKRNTEAFF. CDR3 DNA: TGTGCCAGCAGCGTGACAGGTAAAAGGAACACTGAAGCTTTCTTT.

The CDR3 nucleotides read TGTGCCAGCAGCCGTAGCGGGGGCCCCACAGATACGCAGTATTTT. Protein product: CASSRSGGPTDTQYF. The chain has TRBV7-7 and TRBJ2-3; 9 bases match TRBD2. The V segment lost 5 bases and the J segment 2 bases; nucleotides outside the gene matches: 5. Germline V gives CDR1 SSHAT, CDR2 FNYEAQ (reference sequence). The CDR3 has 15 residues.

This sequence joins TRBV5-1 and TRBJ2-3, with 7 bases matching TRBD2. Germline V gene lookup returns CDR1 SGHRS and CDR2 YFSETQ. Trimming took 0 bases from V and 7 from J; bases not matched to a gene: 5. This CDR3 is built from 14 residues. CDR3 DNA sequence: TGCGCCAGCAGCTTGGGCGGGGGAGAGAATACGCAGTATTTT. Its protein product is CASSLGGGENTQYF.

This clone was found once. The rearrangement links TRBV11-2 to TRBJ1-5; TRBD1 matches 10 bases. With V trimmed by 1 base and J by 6 bases, 3 bases remained unmatched. The germline gives CDR1 SGHAT, CDR2 FQNNGV. This CDR3 has 15 amino acids. CDR3 amino acids: CASSLGQGAAQPQHF. DNA for the CDR3: TGTGCCAGCAGCTTAGGACAGGGGGCCGCTCAGCCCCAGCATTTT. Full variable domain (rest looked up from reference TRBV11-2 and TRBJ1-5): EAGVAQSPRYKIIEKRQSVAFWCNPISGHATLYWYQQILGQGPKLLIQFQNNGVVDDSQLPKDRFSAERLKGVDSTLKIQPAKLEDSAVYLCASSLGQGAAQPQHFGDGTRLSIL.

The chain combines TRBV5-5 with TRBJ1-2; D may be TRBD1 (6 bases). Germline-derived CDR1 and CDR2 are SGHKS and YYEKEE (reference sequence). The CDR3 spans 15 residues. Trimming removed 4 bases at V and 4 bases at J, with 17 bases between. CDR3 nucleotides: TGTGCCAGCAGCAACAACAACAGGGCGACCTATGGCTACACCTTC. Amino acids: CASSNNNRATYGYTF.

This clone was recorded once. The chain links TRBV12-5 to TRBJ1-4; maybe TRBD1 (5 bases). Germline CDR1 LGHNT, CDR2 FRNRAP. The CDR3 consists of 14 residues. Trimming pared 3 bases from V and 6 bases from J, leaving 11 bases between. CDR3 region: CASGLVGRDEKLFF. Written as DNA, the CDR3 is TGTGCTAGTGGTTTAGTGGGCAGGGATGAAAAACTGTTTTTT.

The chain recombines TRBV5-6 with TRBJ2-3; a possible D gene is TRBD2 (5 bases). The germline CDR1 and CDR2 sequences are SGHDT and YYEEEE. The CDR3 extends over 16 amino acids. V shed 0 bases and J shed 6 bases, with 17 bases lying between them. As DNA, the CDR3 is TGTGCCAGCAGCTTGGTAGTAGCCGGCAGAGGGGATACGCAGTATTTT. Its translation: CASSLVVAGRGDTQYF.

The rearrangement links TRBV7-9 to TRBJ2-5, with D unclear. Deletions cut 3 bases from V and 1 base from J, with 3 bases between. Germline V CDR1 and CDR2: SEHNR, FQNEAQ (reference sequence). This CDR3 comprises 12 residues. The CDR3 coding sequence is TGTGCCAGCAGCTTCTTCCAAGAGACCCAGTACTTC. It translates to CASSFFQETQYF.